Listed below are T cell receptor beta chains from one sample, sequenced in a study of regulatory T cells in long-lasting Graves disease. TCRdb re-analysed the multiplex PCR reads in MiXCR, keeping a single row per CDR3 protein. The repertoire has 300,000 to 400,000 distinct CDR3 sequences, about 18% of them found once; the top ten carry 29%. The sequencing here drew on peripheral blood mononuclear cells (PBMCs), taken when the disease was refractory, from a patient treated with antithyroid drugs. Source of these receptors: a female donor with Graves disease. The CDR3 runs from the conserved cysteine through the conserved F or W. Each record gives: clone size, V gene, D gene, J gene, CDR3 protein, CDR3 DNA. The D gene is left open where the match is weak. Expanded clones are given a class, and other clones once, few, many or no size at all.

>.|TRBV7-9|.|TRBJ1-3
CASSLERILPSGNTIYF
TGTGCCAGCAGCTTAGAACGGATACTTCCCTCTGGAAACACCATATATTTT
>few|TRBV5-1|TRBD1|TRBJ2-5
CASRTDRGDETQYF
TGCGCCAGCAGAACGGACAGGGGTGATGAGACCCAGTACTTC
>.|TRBV24-1|.|TRBJ2-2
CATSDLSEPRGELFF
TGTGCCACCAGTGATTTGAGCGAGCCTAGGGGGGAGCTGTTTTTT
>.|TRBV18|.|TRBJ1-1
CASSPYGQPETEAFF
TGTGCCAGCTCACCTTACGGACAGCCGGAGACTGAAGCTTTCTTT
>.|TRBV20-1|TRBD1|TRBJ1-2
CSARDDRVYTF
TGCAGTGCTAGAGATGACAGGGTATACACCTTC
>few|TRBV5-1|TRBD2|TRBJ2-7
CASSLGSGSGEQYF
TGCGCCAGCAGCTTGGGCAGCGGGAGCGGAGAGCAGTACTTC
>.|TRBV3-1|.|TRBJ1-2
CASSLGKLQGRVSYTF
TGTGCCAGCAGCCTGGGGAAATTACAGGGACGAGTAAGCTACACCTTC
>.|TRBV30|TRBD1|TRBJ1-1
CAWGGQGNTEAFF
TGTGCCTGGGGGGGACAGGGAAACACTGAAGCTTTCTTT
>few|TRBV11-2|.|TRBJ2-2
CASSLKRNTGELFF
TGTGCCAGCAGCTTAAAACGGAACACCGGGGAGCTGTTTTTT
>.|TRBV2|.|TRBJ2-1
CASSEQGGAYNEQFF
TGTGCCAGCAGTGAACAGGGAGGCGCCTACAATGAGCAGTTCTTC
>.|TRBV6-1|.|TRBJ2-7
CAIISETVPYEQYF
TGTGCCATCATCTCGGAGACCGTACCCTACGAGCAGTACTTC
>many|TRBV2|.|TRBJ1-5
CASSEVGAHQPQHF
TGTGCCAGCAGTGAAGTCGGGGCACATCAGCCCCAGCATTTT
>many|TRBV5-4|.|TRBJ2-5
CASSGLGLIQETQYF
TGTGCCAGCAGCGGTTTGGGACTGATACAAGAGACCCAGTACTTC
>.|TRBV5-1|.|TRBJ2-5
CASSFNGGETQYF
TGCGCCAGCAGCTTTAATGGGGGAGAGACCCAGTACTTC
>many|TRBV11-2|.|TRBJ2-7
CASSSVRQGWGEQYF
TGTGCCAGCAGCTCAGTACGTCAGGGGTGGGGCGAGCAGTACTTC
>once|TRBV11-3|.|TRBJ2-1
CASSLDYRGAAGYNEQFF
TGTGCCAGCAGCTTAGATTATCGGGGGGCAGCGGGTTACAATGAGCAGTTCTTC
>.|TRBV3-1|TRBD2|TRBJ2-4
CASSQGGTRSDIQYF
TGTGCCAGCAGCCAAGGCGGGACTAGAAGTGACATTCAGTACTTC
>many|TRBV15|.|TRBJ2-2
CATSRDPAGLMSNTGELFF
TGTGCCACCAGCAGAGATCCTGCAGGGCTGATGTCGAACACCGGGGAGCTGTTTTTT
>many|TRBV24-1|.|TRBJ1-4
CATSDLTNGKLFF
TGTGCCACCAGTGATTTAACCAACGGAAAACTGTTTTTT
>many|TRBV28|.|TRBJ1-1
CASNLLNTEAFF
TGTGCCAGCAATCTACTGAACACTGAAGCTTTCTTT
>.|TRBV12-3/TRBV12-4|.|TRBJ2-5
CASSSDGTQETQYF
TGTGCCAGCAGCTCCGACGGAACTCAAGAGACCCAGTACTTC
>many|TRBV20-1|TRBD2|TRBJ2-4
CSASLVSGRAAKNIQYF
TGCAGTGCTAGTTTGGTTAGCGGGAGGGCCGCGAAAAACATTCAGTACTTC
>many|TRBV29-1|.|TRBJ1-1
CSVEGLIMNTEAFF
TGCAGCGTTGAAGGGCTCATCATGAACACTGAAGCTTTCTTT
>many|TRBV6-5|.|TRBJ1-1
CASSYSRKYYRNTEAFF
TGTGCCAGCAGTTACTCGCGGAAGTACTACAGGAACACTGAAGCTTTCTTT
>many|TRBV3-1|.|TRBJ2-7
CASSQDMDYEQYF
TGTGCCAGCAGCCAAGATATGGACTACGAGCAGTACTTC
>many|TRBV30|TRBD1|TRBJ1-2
CARRGGEGQRNNYGYTF
TGTGCTCGCAGGGGAGGTGAGGGACAGCGGAATAACTATGGCTACACCTTC
>.|TRBV11-3|TRBD2|TRBJ2-3
CASSLTSGSADTQYF
TGTGCCAGCAGCCTAACTAGCGGGAGTGCAGATACGCAGTATTTT
>.|TRBV6-5|.|TRBJ2-6
CASSSWQARSGANVLTF
TGTGCCAGCAGTTCATGGCAGGCCCGCTCTGGGGCCAACGTCCTGACTTTC
>.|TRBV9|TRBD1|TRBJ1-2
CASMGMSGQGVNGYTF
TGTGCCAGCATGGGGATGTCGGGACAGGGCGTCAACGGCTACACCTTC
>many|TRBV12-3/TRBV12-4|.|TRBJ2-4
CASSPSRAYKNIQYF
TGTGCCAGCAGTCCGTCCAGGGCGTACAAAAACATTCAGTACTTC
>many|TRBV6-9|.|TRBJ1-4
CASSYRDNEKLFF
TGTGCCAGCAGTTACCGGGATAATGAAAAACTGTTTTTT
>.|TRBV19|TRBD2|TRBJ2-7
CASSPLAGGSYEQYF
TGTGCCAGTAGCCCCCTCGCGGGAGGGTCCTACGAGCAGTACTTC
>many|TRBV19|TRBD1|TRBJ1-5
CASSTGGGRNQPQHF
TGTGCCAGTTCGACAGGGGGAGGTCGCAATCAGCCCCAGCATTTT
>many|TRBV24-1|TRBD2|TRBJ2-5
CATSDLAGDPETQYF
TGTGCCACCAGTGACCTAGCGGGAGACCCAGAGACCCAGTACTTC
>.|TRBV29-1|.|TRBJ1-3
CSVQRGNGNTIYF
TGCAGCGTTCAAAGGGGGAATGGAAACACCATATATTTT
>many|TRBV12-3/TRBV12-4|.|TRBJ1-1
CASTLITEAFF
TGTGCCAGCACCTTGATCACTGAAGCTTTCTTT
>few|TRBV5-1|.|TRBJ1-1
CASSLVDLNTEAFF
TGCGCCAGCAGCTTGGTAGACTTGAACACTGAAGCTTTCTTT
>few|TRBV11-2|.|TRBJ1-3
CASSQRGIADNTIYF
TGTGCCAGCAGCCAACGGGGCATAGCTGATAACACCATATATTTT
>few|TRBV5-1|.|TRBJ1-6
CASSLAGYGSPLHF
TGCGCCAGCAGCTTGGCCGGGTATGGGTCACCCCTCCACTTT
>many|TRBV27|.|TRBJ2-7
CASSGQLFPYEQYF
TGTGCCAGCAGCGGACAGCTCTTCCCCTACGAGCAGTACTTC